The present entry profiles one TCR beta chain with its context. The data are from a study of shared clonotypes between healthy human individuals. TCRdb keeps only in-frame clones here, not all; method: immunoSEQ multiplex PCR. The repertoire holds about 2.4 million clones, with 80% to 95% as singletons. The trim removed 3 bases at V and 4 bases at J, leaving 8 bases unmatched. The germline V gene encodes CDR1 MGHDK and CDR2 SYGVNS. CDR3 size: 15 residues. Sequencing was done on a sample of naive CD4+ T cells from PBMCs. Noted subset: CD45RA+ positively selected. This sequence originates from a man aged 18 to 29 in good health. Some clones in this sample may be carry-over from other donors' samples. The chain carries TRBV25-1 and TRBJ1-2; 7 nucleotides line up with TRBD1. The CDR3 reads CASSEDIGTAYGYTF. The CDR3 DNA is TGTGCCAGCAGTGAGGACATCGGGACAGCCTATGGCTACACCTTC.